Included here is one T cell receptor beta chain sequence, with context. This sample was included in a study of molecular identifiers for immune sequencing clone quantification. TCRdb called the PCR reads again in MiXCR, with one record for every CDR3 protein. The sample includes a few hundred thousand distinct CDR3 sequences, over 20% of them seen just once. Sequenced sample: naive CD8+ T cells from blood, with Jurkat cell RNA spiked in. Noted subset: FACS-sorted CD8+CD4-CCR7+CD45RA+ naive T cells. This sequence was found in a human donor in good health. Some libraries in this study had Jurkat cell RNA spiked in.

The DNA of the CDR3 is TGTGCCAGCAGCCGACATTGGGTTAACACTGAAGCTTTCTTT. It encodes CASSRHWVNTEAFF. The chain links TRBV7-9 to TRBJ1-1; no clear D gene. Looked up from germline, CDR1 is SEHNR and CDR2 is FQNEAQ (reference sequence). CDR3 length: 14 residues. V lost 5 bases, J lost 2 bases, and 12 bases lay in between.